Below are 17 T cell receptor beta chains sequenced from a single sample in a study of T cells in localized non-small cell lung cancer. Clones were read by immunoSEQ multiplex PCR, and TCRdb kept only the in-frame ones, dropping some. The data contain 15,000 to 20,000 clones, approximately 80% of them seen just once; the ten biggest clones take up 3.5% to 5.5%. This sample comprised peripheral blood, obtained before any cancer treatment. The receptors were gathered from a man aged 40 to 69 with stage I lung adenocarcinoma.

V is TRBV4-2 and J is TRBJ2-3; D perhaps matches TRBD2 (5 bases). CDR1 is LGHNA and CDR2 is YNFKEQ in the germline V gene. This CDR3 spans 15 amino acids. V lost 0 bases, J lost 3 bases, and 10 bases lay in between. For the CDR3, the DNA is TGTGCCAGCAGCCAAGAACCGGGGTTGACAGATACGCAGTATTTT. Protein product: CASSQEPGLTDTQYF.

The CDR3 sequence: CASSLGQGVYYGYTF. The CDR3, as DNA: TGTGCCAGCAGCTTAGGCCAGGGGGTATACTATGGCTACACCTTC. This chain connects TRBV11-2 to TRBJ1-2, with 7 bases fitting TRBD1. CDR1 SGHAT and CDR2 FQNNGV come from the germline V gene. CDR3 length: 15 amino acids. The junction had 5 bases not matched to a gene; V was cut back by 1 base and J by 3 bases. Looking up the rest from reference TRBV11-2 and TRBJ1-2 gives the full variable domain: EAGVAQSPRYKIIEKRQSVAFWCNPISGHATLYWYQQILGQGPKLLIQFQNNGVVDDSQLPKDRFSAERLKGVDSTLKIQPAKLEDSAVYLCASSLGQGVYYGYTFGSGTRLTVV.

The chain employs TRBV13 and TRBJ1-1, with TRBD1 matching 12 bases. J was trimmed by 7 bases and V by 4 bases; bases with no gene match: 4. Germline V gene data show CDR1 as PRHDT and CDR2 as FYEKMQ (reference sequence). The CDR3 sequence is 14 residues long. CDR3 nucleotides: TGTGCCAGCAGCTGGGACAGGGGGCGAGTTGAAGCTTTCTTT. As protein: CASSWDRGRVEAFF.

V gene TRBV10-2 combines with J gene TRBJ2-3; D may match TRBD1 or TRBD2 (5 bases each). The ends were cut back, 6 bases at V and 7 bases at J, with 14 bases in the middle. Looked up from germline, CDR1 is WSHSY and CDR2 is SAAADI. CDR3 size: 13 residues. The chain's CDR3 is CASRGDPPYTQYF. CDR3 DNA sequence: TGCGCCAGCAGGGGGGACCCTCCGTATACGCAGTATTTT.

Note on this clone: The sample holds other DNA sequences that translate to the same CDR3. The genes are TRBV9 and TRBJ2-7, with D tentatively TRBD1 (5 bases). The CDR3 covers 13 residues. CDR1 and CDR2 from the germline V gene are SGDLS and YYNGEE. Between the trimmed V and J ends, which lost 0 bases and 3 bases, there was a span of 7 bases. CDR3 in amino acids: CASSVEDSYEQYF. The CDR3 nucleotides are TGTGCCAGCAGCGTAGAAGACAGCTACGAGCAGTACTTC.

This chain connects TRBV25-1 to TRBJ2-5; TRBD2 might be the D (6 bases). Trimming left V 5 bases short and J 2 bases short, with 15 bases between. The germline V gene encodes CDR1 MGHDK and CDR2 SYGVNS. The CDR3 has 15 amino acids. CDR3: CASSPDIGGQETQYF. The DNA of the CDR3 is TGTGCCAGCAGTCCCGACATAGGAGGGCAAGAGACCCAGTACTTC.

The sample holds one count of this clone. DNA of the CDR3: TGCGCCAGCAGCTTGGAAGGGAAAGAGACCCAGTACTTC. This encodes CASSLEGKETQYF. This chain joins TRBV5-1 and TRBJ2-5; D remains ambiguous. The CDR3 has 13 amino acids. In germline, CDR1 is SGHRS, CDR2 YFSETQ. The ends were cut back, 0 bases at V and 3 bases at J, with 6 bases in the middle.

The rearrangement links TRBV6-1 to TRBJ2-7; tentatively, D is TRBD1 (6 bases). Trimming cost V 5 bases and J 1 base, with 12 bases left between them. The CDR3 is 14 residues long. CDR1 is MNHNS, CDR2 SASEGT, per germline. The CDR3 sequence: CASSTRTGSYEQYF. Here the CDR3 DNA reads TGTGCCAGCAGTACTCGAACAGGGTCCTACGAGCAGTACTTC.

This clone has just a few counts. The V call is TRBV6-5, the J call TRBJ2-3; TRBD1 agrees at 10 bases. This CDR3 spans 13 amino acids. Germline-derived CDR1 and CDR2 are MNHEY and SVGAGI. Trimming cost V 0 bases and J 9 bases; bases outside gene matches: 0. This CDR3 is CASSYSDRGTQYF. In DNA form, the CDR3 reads TGTGCCAGCAGTTACTCGGACAGGGGGACGCAGTATTTT.

This chain's CDR3 is CASQGYQPQHF. The CDR3, as DNA: TGTGCCAGCCAGGGGTATCAGCCCCAGCATTTT. The chain joins TRBV6-1 to TRBJ1-5, with D possibly matching TRBD1 (6 bases). The CDR3 is made up of 11 amino acids. V was cut by 8 bases and J by 5 bases, with 7 bases left in between. CDR1 is MNHNS and CDR2 is SASEGT in the germline V gene.

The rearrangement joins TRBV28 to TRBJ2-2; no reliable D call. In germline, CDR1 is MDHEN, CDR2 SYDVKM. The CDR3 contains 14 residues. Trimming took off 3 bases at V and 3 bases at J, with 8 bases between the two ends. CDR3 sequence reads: CASSFSSYTGELFF. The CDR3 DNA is TGTGCCAGCAGTTTCTCTTCCTACACCGGGGAGCTGTTTTTT.

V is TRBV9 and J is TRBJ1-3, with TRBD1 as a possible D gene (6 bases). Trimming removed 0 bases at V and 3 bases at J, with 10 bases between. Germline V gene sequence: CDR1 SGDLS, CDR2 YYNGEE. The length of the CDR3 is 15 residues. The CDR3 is CASSVAPGVGNTIYF. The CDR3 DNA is TGTGCCAGCAGCGTAGCCCCAGGGGTTGGAAACACCATATATTTT.

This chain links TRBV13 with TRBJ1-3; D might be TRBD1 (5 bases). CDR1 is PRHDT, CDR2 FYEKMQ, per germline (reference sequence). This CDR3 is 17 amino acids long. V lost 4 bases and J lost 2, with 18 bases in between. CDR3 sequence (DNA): TGTGCCAGCAGCTCGTTGGCATGGGGGGAAACTGGAAACACCATATATTTT. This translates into CASSSLAWGETGNTIYF.

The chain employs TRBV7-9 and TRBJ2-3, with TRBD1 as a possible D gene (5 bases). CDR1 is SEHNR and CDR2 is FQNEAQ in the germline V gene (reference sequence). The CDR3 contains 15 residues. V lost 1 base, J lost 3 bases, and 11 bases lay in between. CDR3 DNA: TGTGCCAGCAGCTTAGAAGGGGATCCTACAGATACGCAGTATTTT. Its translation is CASSLEGDPTDTQYF.

CDR3 sequence reads: CASSVEGGLAGNEQYF. As DNA, the CDR3 is TGTGCCAGCAGCGTAGAAGGAGGACTAGCGGGGAATGAGCAGTACTTC. The chain carries TRBV9 and TRBJ2-7; TRBD2 matches at 12 bases. Germline V gene data show CDR1 as SGDLS and CDR2 as YYNGEE. The V gene end was trimmed by 0 bases and the J gene end by 7 bases; junction bases not matched to a gene: 8. This CDR3 has 16 residues.

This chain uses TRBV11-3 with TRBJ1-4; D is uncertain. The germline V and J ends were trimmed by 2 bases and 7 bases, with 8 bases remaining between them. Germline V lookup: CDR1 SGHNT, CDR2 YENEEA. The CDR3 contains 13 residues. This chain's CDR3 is CASSLRVGEKLFF. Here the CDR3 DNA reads TGTGCCAGCAGCTTAAGGGTTGGTGAAAAACTGTTTTTT.

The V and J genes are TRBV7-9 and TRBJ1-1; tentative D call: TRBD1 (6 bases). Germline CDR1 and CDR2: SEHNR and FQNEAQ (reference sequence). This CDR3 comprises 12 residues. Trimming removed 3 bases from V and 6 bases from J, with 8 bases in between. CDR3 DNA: TGTGCCAGCAGCTTCGCAGGGGCTGAAGCTTTCTTT. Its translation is CASSFAGAEAFF.